This TCR beta chain stems from a study of T cells after yellow fever vaccination. At the level of the study: Fractions low in cell number were prepared with SMART-Seq v4 Ultra Low Input. Study conclusions and caveats: Post-booster repertoires contained most primary-vaccination clones again (about 95% CD4, over 70% CD8).

5'RACE template switching added a universal primer site and UMIs to TCR cDNA. MiXCR, run by TCRdb on the 5' RACE reads, gives a single entry per CDR3 protein. The sample holds around 100,000 distinct CDR3 sequences; approximately 8.4% are singletons and the top ten take about 25%. V was pared by 4 bases and J by 6 bases, with 2 bases of the junction left unmatched. The CDR3 loop spans 15 amino acids. Germline assignment: CDR1 SGHNT and CDR2 YYREEE (reference sequence). The sample holds a few counts of this clonotype. Its antigen is currently unknown. This chain uses TRBV5-4 with TRBJ2-1, with 15 bases matching TRBD2. This clonotype was obtained from a man aged 30 to 45 who received the YFV17D yellow fever vaccine. The starting material was CD8+ T cells sorted from PBMCs, obtained 45 days after the yellow fever booster vaccination. The CDR3 DNA reads as TGTGCCAGCAGCATGGGACTAGCGGGAGGCAATGAGCAGTTCTTC. Encoded protein: CASSMGLAGGNEQFF.